Below, one TCR beta chain is given with its context. Antigen unknown. Donors uniformly comprised healthy Caucasians. MiXCR was run by TCRdb on the 5' RACE reads, yielding one entry per CDR3 protein. Of 1,800,000 or so distinct CDR3 sequences listed, under 35% are singletons. This sample is part of a study of identical twins. General study results and limits: Within monozygotic twins, out-of-frame TCR alpha sharing was underestimated by the models. Researchers reported excess low generation probability among twin-shared out-of-frame alpha sequences. Zero-insertion analyses were open to partial confounding by invariant MAIT and iNKT cells.

This CDR3 contains 11 residues. Germline CDR1 DFQATT, CDR2 SNEGSKA (reference sequence). The source material was cord blood. The genes are TRBV20-1 and TRBJ2-7; TRBD1 aligns across 11 bases. The sequence came from a newborn girl in good health. The CDR3 sequence: CRGTGGYEQYF. The DNA of the CDR3 is TGCAGGGGGACAGGGGGCTACGAGCAGTACTTC.